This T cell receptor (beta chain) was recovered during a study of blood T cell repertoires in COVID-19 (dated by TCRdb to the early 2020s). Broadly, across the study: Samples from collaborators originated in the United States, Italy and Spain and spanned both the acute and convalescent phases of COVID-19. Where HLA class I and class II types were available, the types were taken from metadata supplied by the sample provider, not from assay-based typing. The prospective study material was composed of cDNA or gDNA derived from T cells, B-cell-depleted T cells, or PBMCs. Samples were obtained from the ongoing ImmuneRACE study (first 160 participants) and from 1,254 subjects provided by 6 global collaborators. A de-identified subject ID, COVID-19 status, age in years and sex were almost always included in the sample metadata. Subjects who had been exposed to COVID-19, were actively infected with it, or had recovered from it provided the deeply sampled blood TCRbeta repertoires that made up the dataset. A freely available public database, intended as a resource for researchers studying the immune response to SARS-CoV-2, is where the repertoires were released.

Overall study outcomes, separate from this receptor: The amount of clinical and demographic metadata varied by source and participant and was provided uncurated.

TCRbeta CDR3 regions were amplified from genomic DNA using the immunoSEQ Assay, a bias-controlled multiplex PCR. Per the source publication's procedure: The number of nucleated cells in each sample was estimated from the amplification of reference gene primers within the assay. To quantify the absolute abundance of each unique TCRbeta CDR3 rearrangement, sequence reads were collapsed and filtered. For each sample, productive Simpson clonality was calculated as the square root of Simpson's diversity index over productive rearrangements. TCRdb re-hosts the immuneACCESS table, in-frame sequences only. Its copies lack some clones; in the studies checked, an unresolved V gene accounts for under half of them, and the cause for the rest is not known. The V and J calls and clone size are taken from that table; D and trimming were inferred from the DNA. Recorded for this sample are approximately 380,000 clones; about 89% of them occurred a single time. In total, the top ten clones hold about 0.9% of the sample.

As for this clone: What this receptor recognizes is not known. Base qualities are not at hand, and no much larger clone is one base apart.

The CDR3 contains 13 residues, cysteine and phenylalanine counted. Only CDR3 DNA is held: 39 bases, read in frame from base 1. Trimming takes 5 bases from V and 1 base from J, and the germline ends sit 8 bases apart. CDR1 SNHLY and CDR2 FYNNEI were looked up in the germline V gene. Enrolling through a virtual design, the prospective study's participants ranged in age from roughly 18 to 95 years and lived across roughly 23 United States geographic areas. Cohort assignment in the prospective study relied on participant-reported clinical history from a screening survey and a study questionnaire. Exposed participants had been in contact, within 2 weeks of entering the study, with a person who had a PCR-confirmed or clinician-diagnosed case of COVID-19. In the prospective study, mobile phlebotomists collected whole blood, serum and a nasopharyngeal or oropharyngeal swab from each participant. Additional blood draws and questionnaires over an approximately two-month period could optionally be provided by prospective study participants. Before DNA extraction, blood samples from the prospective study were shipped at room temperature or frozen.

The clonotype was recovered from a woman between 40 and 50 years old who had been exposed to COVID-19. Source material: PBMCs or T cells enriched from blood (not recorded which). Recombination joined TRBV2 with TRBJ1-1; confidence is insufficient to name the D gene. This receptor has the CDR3 CASSLGPNTEAFF. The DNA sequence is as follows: TGTGCCAGCAGTCTGGGCCCGAACACTGAAGCTTTCTTT.